These 32 T cell receptor delta chains were all obtained from the same sample, sequenced in a study of Vδ1+ human thymocytes. Findings of the study overall: In the thymus, TRG and TRD repertoires looked highly polyclonal with Gaussian CDR3 lengths.

RNA was extracted from the cells and then reverse transcribed. Pooled V-gene forward primers with one constant-region reverse primer generated the CDR3 amplicons by multiplex PCR. TCRdb reanalysed the multiplex PCR reads via CATT. The table has tens of thousands of delta-chain clones, less than 30% seen once; the top ten hold roughly 1.5%. Their recognized antigens are unknown. Input material: Vdelta1+ gamma-delta thymocytes from the thymus. Sample subset: FACS-sorted CD3+ TCRalphabeta- TCRVdelta1+ TCRVdelta2- thymocytes. The receptors stem from a boy in the first two years of life who had congenital heart surgery.

The sample holds a few counts of this clone. Other DNA sequences in the same sample also yield this CDR3. V gene TRDV1 combines with J gene TRDJ1; TRDD3 matches 12 bases. CDR1 and CDR2 from the germline V gene are TSWWSYY and QGS. This CDR3 has 24 amino acids. J was trimmed by 0 bases and V by 0 bases; bases with no gene match: 23. The CDR3 sequence: CALGELGPSWGIRRVIQYTDKLIF. The CDR3 DNA is TGTGCTCTTGGGGAACTAGGCCCCTCCTGGGGGATACGCAGGGTCATACAGTACACCGATAAACTCATCTTT.

This chain joins TRDV1 and TRDJ1; 11 bases agree with TRDD3. The germline V gene encodes CDR1 TSWWSYY and CDR2 QGS. Unmatched junction bases numbered 22, after V lost 1 base and J lost 3 bases. The CDR3 has 22 residues. In DNA form, the CDR3 reads TGTGCTCTTGGGGAACAGGCCCCTAACTTCCGGAACTGGGGGATAATCCCCGATAAACTCATCTTT. The encoded protein is CALGEQAPNFRNWGIIPDKLIF.

In regard to this clone: The same CDR3 is also encoded by other DNA sequences in this sample. This rearrangement joins TRDV1 to TRDJ1, with TRDD3 identical over 7 bases. The length of the CDR3 is 19 residues. Germline CDR1 TSWWSYY, CDR2 QGS. J lost 0 bases, V lost 1 base, and 14 bases had no gene match. The CDR3 DNA follows: TGTGCTCTTGGGGAACCCAAACGTCTGGGGGGCGAGTACACCGATAAACTCATCTTT. Its protein product is CALGEPKRLGGEYTDKLIF.

This clone is a singleton in its sample. This chain uses TRDV1 with TRDJ1; 12 positions agree with TRDD3. Trimming removed 5 bases from V and 2 bases from J; junction bases left unmatched: 21. The CDR3 loop spans 21 amino acids. Germline values: CDR1 TSWWSYY, CDR2 QGS. The CDR3 coding sequence is TGTGCTCTTGGGATATGGAAACCCCCTGCTGGGGGATACGCGGGGACCGATAAACTCATCTTT. This translates into CALGIWKPPAGGYAGTDKLIF.

Of note for this clone: Other DNA sequences in the sample encode the same CDR3. V is TRDV1 and J is TRDJ1, with D tentatively TRDD3 (5 bases). Germline loops: CDR1 TSWWSYY, CDR2 QGS. The CDR3 totals 26 residues. Trimming left V 5 bases short and J 1 base short, with 47 bases between. Written as DNA, the CDR3 is TGTGCTCTTGGGCACCACCCCACCCAAAGAAAACCGGGGGTGAGTTTTGTTCCACGCCGCACCGATAAACTCATCTTT. This sequence encodes CALGHHPTQRKPGVSFVPRRTDKLIF.

This clone was picked up a small number of times. V and J are TRDV1 and TRDJ1, with 8 bases lining up with TRDD3. CDR1 TSWWSYY and CDR2 QGS come from the germline V gene. V gave up 3 bases and J gave up 4 bases; unmatched junction bases: 19. CDR3 length: 19 residues. CDR3 in DNA: TGTGCTCTTGGGGATATTATCCCACCGATACTGGGGGGCAGCGATAAACTCATCTTT. This gives the protein CALGDIIPPILGGSDKLIF.

This sequence joins TRDV1 and TRDJ1, with 10 bases identical to TRDD3. The germline gives CDR1 TSWWSYY, CDR2 QGS. This CDR3 has 20 amino acids. The junction had 17 bases not matched to a gene; V was cut back by 2 bases and J by 2 bases. This CDR3 is CALGEGGRPYWGIRTDKLIF. The CDR3 DNA reads as TGTGCTCTTGGGGAAGGAGGTCGCCCGTACTGGGGGATCCGGACCGATAAACTCATCTTT.

As for this clone: A junction end diverges from the germline sequence, so it may reflect a read error. Other nucleotide sequences in the sample specify the same CDR3. This chain connects TRDV1 to TRDJ1; maybe TRDD3 (5 bases). The length of the CDR3 is 18 residues. CDR1 is TSWWSYY and CDR2 is QGS in the germline V gene. In nucleotides, the CDR3 is TGTGCTCTAGGGGAAGGGCATCCCTCGGGAGTTAACACCGATAAACTCATCTTT. Protein sequence: CALGEGHPSGVNTDKLIF.

This clone came up a few times. A much larger clone differs from this one at a single base, so this may be a read error. This chain uses TRDV2 with TRDJ1; 11 bases fit TRDD3. The V segment lost 4 bases and the J segment 0 bases; nucleotides outside the gene matches: 36. The CDR3 totals 26 residues. Germline CDR1 reads GEAIGNYY; CDR2 reads EKD. CDR3 bases: TGTGCCTGTGATGCTCCCACTTCTGCTGGGGGATACTGTAAAGACCTGCCCTACGTGTACACCGATAAACTCATCTTT. Encoded protein: CACDAPTSAGGYCKDLPYVYTDKLIF.

In its sample, this clone was seen a few times. This chain joins TRDV1 and TRDJ1, with 7 bases lining up with TRDD3. The V gene's germline CDR1 is TSWWSYY and CDR2 QGS. The V segment lost 4 bases and the J segment 0 bases; nucleotides outside the gene matches: 35. The CDR3 totals 25 residues. CDR3 DNA: TGTGCTCTTGGGGGCTACCAGCAGTCTGGGGGCCGGGAGCCCCCACCACAACTATACACCGATAAACTCATCTTT. This translates into CALGGYQQSGGREPPPQLYTDKLIF.

The rearrangement joins TRDV1 to TRDJ1; 7 bases line up with TRDD3. Germline CDR1 TSWWSYY, CDR2 QGS. Trimming cost V 0 bases and J 0 bases; bases outside gene matches: 10. The CDR3 has 18 amino acids. CDR3 loop: CALGELGLGNLYTDKLIF. DNA of the CDR3: TGTGCTCTTGGGGAACTTGGACTGGGGAATCTTTACACCGATAAACTCATCTTT.

The chain joins TRDV1 to TRDJ1, with 9 bases that match TRDD3. CDR1 is TSWWSYY, CDR2 QGS, per germline. V lost 5 bases and J lost 5; bases outside the gene matches: 21. The CDR3 totals 19 residues. CDR3 amino acids: CALGPSPRSSWGISDKLIF. The CDR3 DNA is TGTGCTCTTGGGCCGTCACCTCGTAGCTCGTGGGGGATATCTGATAAACTCATCTTT.

As regards this clone: This sequence may be a read error, since a much larger clone differs from it by one base. The chain joins TRDV2 to TRDJ2, with 9 positions matching TRDD3. From germline, CDR1 is GEAIGNYY and CDR2 EKD. The length of the CDR3 is 18 residues. The CDR3 sequence: CACYCTGGPVVLTTQLFF. CDR3 nucleotides: TGTGCCTGTTACTGTACTGGGGGACCCGTGGTTTTGACAACACAACTCTTCTTT.

V usage is TRDV1 and J usage is TRDJ1; 7 nucleotides line up with TRDD3. Germline V CDR1 and CDR2: TSWWSYY, QGS. This CDR3 contains 18 residues. The J segment lost 2 bases and the V segment lost 1 base, leaving 13 bases of the junction unmatched. CDR3 residues: CALGERAESWGCTDKLIF. The CDR3 nucleotides are TGTGCTCTTGGGGAACGCGCGGAGAGCTGGGGGTGTACCGATAAACTCATCTTT.

This clone was counted once. The J gene is TRDJ1, the V gene TRDV1; no clear D gene. Germline CDR1 reads TSWWSYY; CDR2 reads QGS. This CDR3 comprises 24 residues. Deletions cut 4 bases from V and 4 bases from J, with 43 bases between. Here the CDR3 reads CALGANTPRPLRVPYPKRDDKLIF. CDR3 DNA: TGTGCTCTTGGGGCCAATACCCCCAGACCCCTCAGGGTCCCGTACCCTAAGCGGGACGATAAACTCATCTTT.

This chain uses TRDV1 with TRDJ1, with 9 nucleotides matching TRDD3. The CDR3 contains 24 residues. The germline V gene encodes CDR1 TSWWSYY and CDR2 QGS. V was clipped by 0 bases and J by 3 bases; unmatched bases: 29. This CDR3 reads CALGELRVLLGTPYWGTGADKLIF. The CDR3 DNA reads as TGTGCTCTTGGGGAACTTCGGGTGTTGCTTGGAACGCCGTACTGGGGGACGGGGGCCGATAAACTCATCTTT.

The V and J genes are TRDV1 and TRDJ1; a weak D match, TRDD3 (5 bases). There are 16 residues in the CDR3. CDR1 is TSWWSYY, CDR2 QGS, per germline. V lost 2 bases and J lost 3, with 16 bases in between. The CDR3 region has the DNA TGTGCTCTTGGGGAAGGGGACTGTGGGAATCCCGATAAACTCATCTTT. Translating gives CALGEGDCGNPDKLIF.

This clone turned up a few times. J is TRDJ1 and V is TRDV1; weak D call: TRDD3 (8 bases). Germline-derived CDR1 and CDR2 are TSWWSYY and QGS. The CDR3 extends over 20 amino acids. V lost 5 bases, J lost 3 bases, and 31 bases lay in between. The CDR3 sequence: CALGTISYAYWGGEADKLIF. In DNA form, the CDR3 reads TGTGCTCTTGGGACAATTTCCTACGCCTACTGGGGGGGAGAGGCCGATAAACTCATCTTT.

Worth noting for this clone: One junction end does not reproduce the germline sequence, and a read error may be involved. The chain combines TRDV1 with TRDJ1; D is unclear. The CDR3 runs 18 residues. Germline loops: CDR1 TSWWSYY, CDR2 QGS. CDR3: CALGELVPCQMPSDKLIF. Here the CDR3 DNA reads TGTGCTCTTGGGGAACTCGTTCCCTGCCAGATGCCGTCCGATAAACTTATCTTT.

This clone was observed a few times. The sample has other DNA sequences that encode this CDR3 too. The V gene is TRDV1, the J gene TRDJ1, with D maybe TRDD3 (7 bases). Germline loops: CDR1 TSWWSYY, CDR2 QGS. The CDR3 runs to 22 residues. V lost 0 bases to trimming and J lost 3 bases, with 32 bases between them. In DNA form, the CDR3 reads TGTGCTCTTGGGGAACTACGGCCCTTCCCCTACCTTACTGGGGAGAGGCCCGATAAACTCATCTTT. It is translated as CALGELRPFPYLTGERPDKLIF.

The chain joins TRDV1 to TRDJ1, with D perhaps TRDD3 (5 bases). This CDR3 region has 21 residues. V lost 0 bases and J 0 bases, leaving 26 bases between the germline ends. CDR1 is TSWWSYY, CDR2 QGS, per germline. In nucleotides, the CDR3 is TGTGCTCTTGGGGAACTCACGAGGCTGGGCAACTATCATTTGTACACCGATAAACTCATCTTT. This encodes CALGELTRLGNYHLYTDKLIF.

The chain employs TRDV1 and TRDJ1; 11 positions agree with TRDD3. CDR3 length: 22 amino acids. The trim removed 2 bases at V and 8 bases at J, leaving 28 bases unmatched. CDR1 and CDR2 from the germline V gene are TSWWSYY and QGS. In DNA, the CDR3 is TGTGCTCTTGGGGAATTCGGCCTTCCTACACAGTGGGGGATACGCGTGGGGGCCAAACTCATCTTT. Its translation is CALGEFGLPTQWGIRVGAKLIF.

This sequence joins TRDV1 and TRDJ1, with 9 bases fitting TRDD3. From germline, CDR1 is TSWWSYY and CDR2 QGS. This CDR3 has 21 residues. V was clipped by 2 bases and J by 0 bases; unmatched bases: 19. CDR3 loop: CALGESRWILSPGGYTDKLIF. In DNA form, the CDR3 reads TGTGCTCTTGGGGAATCCCGTTGGATCCTAAGTCCTGGGGGATACACCGATAAACTCATCTTT.

The V and J genes are TRDV1 and TRDJ1, with 9 bases identical to TRDD2. CDR1 and CDR2 from the germline V gene are TSWWSYY and QGS. CDR3 size: 21 residues. Trimming at V came to 1 base and at J to 1 base, leaving 19 bases not matched to a gene. The CDR3 loop is CALGERPSYFRGGFFTDKLIF. CDR3 sequence (DNA): TGTGCTCTTGGGGAACGTCCTTCCTACTTTCGCGGGGGATTCTTCACCGATAAACTCATCTTT.

This clone is termed medium-sized. Other DNA sequences in this sample translate to the same CDR3. The V and J genes are TRDV1 and TRDJ1; D is ambiguous. Germline loops: CDR1 TSWWSYY, CDR2 QGS. The CDR3 length is 18 residues. Trimming left V 2 bases short and J 4 bases short, with 23 bases between. CDR3 coding DNA: TGTGCTCTTGGGGAAGCGACCAGGAGGGACCTCGGTGGCGATAAACTCATCTTT. Its translation: CALGEATRRDLGGDKLIF.

On this clone: It is likely a read error: a sequence one base away is far more abundant. The V call is TRDV2, the J call TRDJ2, with no clear D. In germline, CDR1 is GEAIGNYY, CDR2 EKD. The CDR3 consists of 17 residues. Between the trimmed V and J ends, which lost 0 bases and 0 bases, there was a span of 13 bases. The CDR3 spells CACDTADQAALTAQLFF. The CDR3 DNA reads TGTGCCTGTGACACCGCGGATCAGGCGGCTTTGACAGCACAACTCTTCTTT.

This clone is medium-sized (0.01 to 0.1%) in the sample. The sample contains more than one DNA sequence encoding this CDR3. The chain links TRDV1 to TRDJ1; D not certain. Trimming took 8 bases from V and 0 from J, leaving 7 bases between them. The CDR3 has 12 residues. Germline lookup yields CDR1 TSWWSYY and CDR2 QGS. The CDR3 DNA sequence: TGTGCTCTTAAAGCCTACACCGATAAACTCATCTTT. Protein: CALKAYTDKLIF.

In this sample, this clone turned up a few times. The chain carries TRDV1 and TRDJ1; 13 bases map to TRDD3. The CDR3 is 20 amino acids. The junction had 15 bases not matched to a gene; V was cut back by 4 bases and J by 1 base. From germline, CDR1 is TSWWSYY and CDR2 QGS. CDR3 sequence: CALGVLPSSLGDTCTDKLIF. The CDR3 DNA reads TGTGCTCTTGGGGTTCTCCCCTCTTCACTGGGGGATACGTGCACCGATAAACTCATCTTT.

By sample fraction, this clone is medium-sized (0.01 to 0.1%). The chain couples TRDV1 to TRDJ1, with a weak D call TRDD3 (8 bases). With 4 bases removed from V and 11 bases from J, the gap between germline ends came to 32 bases. Germline CDR1 and CDR2: TSWWSYY and QGS. CDR3 length equals 18 residues. The CDR3 DNA follows: TGTGCTCTTGGGGTCTTCCTATCTGGTACTGGGGGGTCCACCAGGCTCATCTTT. It codes for CALGVFLSGTGGSTRLIF.

Points on this clone: Different DNA sequences within this sample yield the same CDR3. This rearrangement joins TRDV1 to TRDJ1; D is unresolved. Germline CDR1 is TSWWSYY and CDR2 is QGS. V was cut by 9 bases and J by 0 bases, with 20 bases left in between. The CDR3 sequence is 16 residues long. In DNA form, the CDR3 reads TGTGCTCTCCTAAAAGGGCCTCCGATTAACACCGATAAACTCATCTTT. It yields the protein CALLKGPPINTDKLIF.

The chain has TRDV1 and TRDJ1, with 7 bases fitting TRDD3. The V gene's germline CDR1 is TSWWSYY and CDR2 QGS. V gave up 1 base and J gave up 3 bases; unmatched junction bases: 17. The CDR3 spans 19 residues. CDR3 sequence reads: CALGERPGGSYGLSDKLIF. The CDR3 DNA follows: TGTGCTCTTGGGGAACGGCCCGGGGGATCGTATGGGCTCTCCGATAAACTCATCTTT.

The chain carries TRDV1 and TRDJ1, with 8 positions matching TRDD3. The germline CDR1 and CDR2 sequences are TSWWSYY and QGS. The CDR3 loop spans 16 amino acids. With V trimmed by 6 bases and J by 6 bases, 15 bases remained unmatched. In nucleotides, the CDR3 is TGTGCTCTTGGCGCACTTCCGTACTGGGGGCAATATAAACTCATCTTT. Protein: CALGALPYWGQYKLIF.